Reported below is one T cell receptor beta chain. CDR3 length: 17 amino acids. Germline-derived CDR1 and CDR2 are LNHNV and YYDKDF (reference sequence). Trimming took 4 bases from V and 2 from J; bases not matched to a gene: 6. The data belong to a study of blood T cell repertoires in COVID-19. About the study: Both acute and convalescent COVID-19 samples were obtained from the United States, Italy and Spain.

Here immunoSEQ multiplex PCR was the method, and the copy in TCRdb shows in-frame clones only, minus some. Of around 400,000 clones in the sample, over 80% were seen once. The rearrangement links TRBV15 to TRBJ2-7; 15 bases agree with TRBD2. The sequenced sample was PBMCs or T cells enriched from blood (not recorded which). This TCR derives from a woman aged 45-65 years who had recovered from COVID-19. CDR3 sequence reads: CATSIGLAGGPAYEQYF. The CDR3 DNA reads TGTGCCACCAGCATAGGACTAGCGGGAGGGCCCGCCTACGAGCAGTACTTC.